The present T cell receptor beta chain was sequenced within a study of CD8+CD57+ T cells in acquired aplastic anemia. At the level of the study: Across the sorted CD4+ and CD8+ cells, DNA amounts averaged 3.2 ug. Healthy donor sequencing depth: 8.5 million to 10.8 million CD4+, approximately 12 million CD8+ reads. Findings and limits, study-wide: Approximately 29 was the count of CD8+ CDR3 sequences that patients shared with controls. Statistical testing detected no significant gap in CD8+ Simpson's diversity between patients and controls.

This CDR3 region has 15 residues. Trimming shortened V by 4 bases and J by 0 bases, and 10 bases separated the two germline ends. The V gene's germline CDR1 is MGHRA and CDR2 YSYEKL. This clonotype was seen at least ten times. Its target is not known. According to the study, genomic DNA was the template for TCR beta VDJ and CDR3 profiling. TCRdb processed the reads anew with MiXCR; each CDR3 protein has one entry. The sample lists approximately 200,000 distinct CDR3 sequences, roughly half occurring once. Sample: sorted CD4+, CD8+, or CD8+CD57+ T cells (not recorded which) from PBMCs. V usage is TRBV4-1 and J usage is TRBJ1-3; D might be TRBD1 (5 bases). The TCR comes from a human donor in good health, serving as a control. CDR3 sequence: CASSPSTASGNTIYF. The DNA of the CDR3 is TGCGCCAGCAGCCCCTCGACAGCCTCTGGAAACACCATATATTTT.